Listed below are T cell receptor beta chains from one sample, sequenced in a study of T cell responses to AZD1222 COVID-19 vaccine. Assay: immunoSEQ multiplex PCR; the TCRdb copy retains only in-frame clones and omits some. The table lists 200,000 or so clones, 85% to 90% of them singletons. Sequenced here: peripheral blood, sampled on day 0 of MenACWY control vaccination. The receptors stem from an adult in good health. Both conserved end residues are part of each CDR3. Each record gives: V gene, clone size, J gene, D gene, CDR3 protein, CDR3 DNA. D genes are given only for firm matches. A clone size is listed for some rows: how often the clone was seen (once, few, many), or a class if it is expanded.

TRBV27	once	TRBJ2-7	TRBD1	CASSPPGTATYEQYF	TGTGCCAGCAGTCCGCCCGGGACAGCTACCTACGAGCAGTACTTC
TRBV12-3/TRBV12-4	once	TRBJ2-5	-	CASRIENQETQYF	TGTGCCAGCAGGATTGAAAACCAAGAGACCCAGTACTTC
TRBV7-9	-	TRBJ2-5	TRBD1	CASSSGQYQETQYF	TGTGCCAGCAGCTCGGGACAGTACCAAGAGACCCAGTACTTC
TRBV19	-	TRBJ1-5	-	CASGKANQPQHF	TGTGCCAGTGGCAAGGCTAATCAGCCCCAGCATTTT
TRBV3-1/TRBV3-2	-	TRBJ2-5	-	CASSQESGRINGETQYF	TGTGCCAGCAGCCAAGAGAGTGGGAGAATAAATGGAGAGACCCAGTACTTC
TRBV5-1	-	TRBJ1-1	-	CASSSDRLNTEAFF	TGCGCCAGCAGCTCCGACAGGTTAAACACTGAAGCTTTCTTT
TRBV5-4	-	TRBJ2-1	TRBD1	CASSPGQGNNEQFF	TGTGCCAGCAGCCCGGGACAGGGGAACAATGAGCAGTTCTTC
TRBV10-2	-	TRBJ1-1	-	CASSEMGTEAFF	TGCGCCAGCAGTGAGATGGGCACTGAAGCTTTCTTT
TRBV3-1/TRBV3-2	-	TRBJ2-7	-	CASSQSGLLSYEQYF	TGTGCCAGCAGCCAGTCTGGGCTTCTCTCCTACGAGCAGTACTTC
TRBV9	-	TRBJ1-2	TRBD1	CASSGTGRGYTF	TGTGCCAGCAGCGGGACAGGTCGCGGCTACACCTTC
TRBV9	-	TRBJ2-7	-	CASSRLDYSEQYF	TGTGCCAGCAGCCGTCTAGACTATTCCGAGCAGTACTTC
TRBV28	-	TRBJ1-2	TRBD1	CASSPGQGASGYTF	TGTGCCAGCAGCCCGGGACAGGGGGCGTCCGGCTACACCTTC
TRBV5-1	-	TRBJ2-5	-	CASSLAGNGVETQYF	TGCGCCAGCAGCTTGGCGGGGAACGGGGTAGAGACCCAGTACTTC
TRBV27	-	TRBJ1-6	TRBD1	CASRGQGKYSPLHF	TGTGCCAGCAGAGGACAGGGAAAGTATTCACCCCTCCACTTT
TRBV18	-	TRBJ1-4	TRBD1	CASSPSFGTGRLFF	TGTGCCAGCTCACCGTCTTTCGGGACAGGGAGGCTGTTTTTT
TRBV6-5	-	TRBJ1-5	-	CATGQYSNQPQHF	TGTGCCACAGGACAGTATAGCAATCAGCCCCAGCATTTT
TRBV7-8	-	TRBJ2-7	TRBD2	CASSHPSGMAYEQYF	TGTGCCAGCAGCCACCCTAGCGGGATGGCCTACGAGCAGTACTTC
TRBV19	-	TRBJ1-3	-	CASSTLHRNSGNTIYF	TGTGCCAGTAGTACGCTCCACAGGAACTCTGGAAACACCATATATTTT
TRBV28	-	TRBJ2-5	-	CASSSTTWTQYF	TGTGCCAGCAGTTCCACGACATGGACCCAGTACTTC
TRBV6-1	-	TRBJ1-6	TRBD1	CASSERGQGRSPLHF	TGTGCCAGCAGTGAAAGGGGACAGGGTAGATCACCCCTCCACTTT
TRBV7-2	once	TRBJ1-1	-	CASSPLGGHTEAFF	TGTGCCAGCAGTCCTCTTGGGGGGCACACTGAAGCTTTCTTT
TRBV6-5	-	TRBJ1-6	-	CASRNREYNSPLHF	TGTGCCAGCAGGAACAGAGAATATAATTCACCCCTCCACTTT
TRBV11-2	-	TRBJ2-1	-	CASSLYTEQFF	TGTGCCAGCAGCCTGTATACTGAGCAGTTCTTC
TRBV7-2	-	TRBJ2-5	-	CASSLQETQYF	TGTGCCAGCAGCTTACAAGAGACCCAGTACTTC
TRBV21-1	-	TRBJ1-6	-	CASSKPTGIDNSPLHF	TGTGCCAGCAGCAAACCGACAGGGATAGATAATTCACCCCTCCACTTT
TRBV19	-	TRBJ2-2	-	CASSTTLWGTGELFF	TGTGCCAGTAGTACTACCTTATGGGGCACCGGGGAGCTGTTTTTT
TRBV27	-	TRBJ1-3	-	CASSLSRWGGNTIYF	TGTGCCAGCAGTTTGTCGAGGTGGGGAGGAAACACCATATATTTT
TRBV12-3/TRBV12-4	-	TRBJ1-2	-	CASRPTGRDGYTF	TGTGCCAGCAGACCAACAGGGCGGGATGGCTACACCTTC
TRBV27	-	TRBJ2-1	TRBD2	CASSLSGTRTYNEQFF	TGTGCCAGCAGTTTGTCCGGGACTAGAACCTACAATGAGCAGTTCTTC
TRBV20-1	-	TRBJ2-7	TRBD2	CSASAGTSGYEQYF	TGCAGTGCTAGTGCCGGGACTAGCGGGTACGAGCAGTACTTC
TRBV4-3	-	TRBJ1-2	TRBD1	CASSQAGGNYGYTF	TGCGCCAGCAGCCAAGCAGGGGGCAACTATGGCTACACCTTC
TRBV2	many	TRBJ2-5	-	CASPFGKETSLEETQYF	TGTGCCAGCCCCTTCGGTAAGGAAACATCACTGGAAGAGACCCAGTACTTC
TRBV28	-	TRBJ1-6	-	CASGDISPLHF	TGTGCCAGCGGGGATATCTCACCCCTCCACTTT
TRBV28	-	TRBJ2-6	-	CASSQGGTNSGANVLTF	TGTGCCAGCAGTCAAGGCGGGACAAACTCTGGGGCCAACGTCCTGACTTTC
TRBV19	-	TRBJ2-3	TRBD2	CASSIGLANPTDTQYF	TGTGCCAGTAGTATAGGACTAGCGAACCCCACAGATACGCAGTATTTT
TRBV11-3	-	TRBJ2-3	-	CASSLGRGPTDTQYF	TGTGCCAGCAGCTTAGGGCGGGGACCCACAGATACGCAGTATTTT
TRBV5-1	once	TRBJ2-7	TRBD2	CASSPGGVAYEQYF	TGCGCCAGCAGCCCGGGGGGGGTAGCCTACGAGCAGTACTTC
TRBV11-2	-	TRBJ1-1	-	CASRQGGTEAFF	TGTGCCAGCAGACAGGGTGGCACTGAAGCTTTCTTT
TRBV15	-	TRBJ1-1	-	CATSRGGLMNTEAFF	TGTGCCACCAGTCGTGGAGGTCTCATGAACACTGAAGCTTTCTTT
TRBV7-6	-	TRBJ1-6	TRBD1	CASSPTGDRDSPLHF	TGTGCCAGCAGCCCGACAGGGGATAGGGATTCACCCCTCCACTTT
TRBV5-1	-	TRBJ1-2	-	CASSFGDGYTF	TGCGCCAGCAGCTTTGGGGATGGCTACACCTTC
TRBV19	-	TRBJ1-5	TRBD1	CASNQGARQPQHF	TGTGCCAGTAACCAGGGGGCGCGGCAGCCCCAGCATTTT
TRBV18	-	TRBJ1-2	-	CASSPKGRSPNYGYTF	TGTGCCAGCTCACCCAAGGGACGGAGCCCTAACTATGGCTACACCTTC
TRBV5-1	once	TRBJ1-2	-	CASSLLSVANYGYTF	TGCGCCAGCAGCTTGTTATCGGTAGCTAACTATGGCTACACCTTC
TRBV29-1	-	TRBJ2-7	-	CSVEDLGVGEQYF	TGCAGCGTTGAAGATCTGGGGGTGGGGGAGCAGTACTTC
TRBV7-9	-	TRBJ1-2	TRBD1	CASSLFRDRDYGYTF	TGTGCCAGCAGCTTATTCCGGGACAGGGACTATGGCTACACCTTC
TRBV11-2	-	TRBJ1-1	TRBD1	CASSLGTVNTEAFF	TGTGCCAGCAGCCTAGGGACAGTTAACACTGAAGCTTTCTTT
TRBV18	-	TRBJ1-5	-	CASSPSRESQPQHF	TGTGCCAGCTCACCATCCAGGGAAAGTCAGCCCCAGCATTTT
TRBV30	-	TRBJ1-2	-	CAWSVQDLIGYTF	TGTGCCTGGAGTGTACAGGATTTAATAGGCTACACCTTC
TRBV6-2/TRBV6-3	-	TRBJ1-4	-	CASSPWTPRTNEKLFF	TGTGCCAGCAGCCCCTGGACCCCCCGAACTAATGAAAAACTGTTTTTT
TRBV6-5	-	TRBJ1-3	-	CASSPVRSGNTIYF	TGTGCCAGCAGTCCAGTCCGCTCTGGAAACACCATATATTTT
TRBV9	-	TRBJ2-3	TRBD2	CASSVEGAGGLTDTQYF	TGTGCCAGCAGCGTAGAAGGGGCGGGGGGCCTCACAGATACGCAGTATTTT
TRBV14	-	TRBJ2-7	TRBD2	CASSPLAGGPKEQYF	TGTGCCAGCAGCCCTCTAGCGGGAGGGCCCAAGGAGCAGTACTTC
TRBV18	-	TRBJ1-2	TRBD1	CASSPPGTGGARGYTF	TGTGCCAGCTCACCACCGGGGACAGGGGGCGCGAGGGGCTACACCTTC
TRBV3-1/TRBV3-2	-	TRBJ1-4	-	CASSRGLTGATNEKLFF	TGTGCCAGCAGCCGGGGGCTAACGGGGGCAACTAATGAAAAACTGTTTTTT